The clone carrying this TCR beta chain showed up just a few times. The data derive from a study of T-cell reconstitution after alpha-beta-depleted transplantation in children. Preparation of the TCRbeta library was carried out with unique molecular identifiers. One entry per CDR3 protein, called by TCRdb with MiXCR from the PCR reads. There are roughly 500,000 distinct CDR3 sequences in the sample; over 25% occur only once, and around 2.5% lies in the top ten. This CDR3 has 16 amino acids. CDR1 is SGHRS, CDR2 YFSETQ, per germline. Trimming cost V 0 bases and J 1 base, with 12 bases left between them. The sequences come from PBMCs from the stem cell graft donor, collected from the stem cell graft. The sequence derives from a human donor who donated a stem cell graft to a child with aplastic anemia. The V and J genes are TRBV5-1 and TRBJ2-3, with D unclear. CDR3 bases: TGCGCCAGCAGCTTGGGATCGACGGTGGGCACAGATACGCAGTATTTT. It translates to CASSLGSTVGTDTQYF.